This T cell receptor beta chain stems from a study of post-analysis software for immune sequencing data. Findings and caveats of the study: Relative to controls, patients with multiple sclerosis showed significantly lower normalized Chao1 diversity.

Prepared TCR beta cDNA libraries contained unique molecular identifiers. TCRdb ran MiXCR on the PCR reads and lists one entry per CDR3 protein. The sample records about 540,000 distinct CDR3 sequences, 30% to 40% being singletons. On this clonotype: The antigen remains unidentified.

Specimen: blood. This TCR was recovered from a girl aged 2 to 17 with multiple sclerosis.

For the CDR3, the DNA is TGTGCCAGCAGTAAAACAGGGGCCTTAGCCAAAAACATTCAGTACTTC. Residues: CASSKTGALAKNIQYF. The chain is built from TRBV12-3 or TRBV12-4 and TRBJ2-4, with 7 nucleotides matching TRBD1. The CDR3 runs to 16 residues. With V trimmed by 5 bases and J by 0 bases, 7 bases remained unmatched.